This T cell receptor beta chain was captured in a study of T cells in Graves' hyperthyroidism and ophthalmopathy. Study details: Peripheral blood specimens were obtained at initial diagnosis, prior to any treatment. Study-wide results and limits: Most thyroid-expanded clonotypes above 0.001 were also found in blood.

Criteria for exclusion of patients were uncontrolled infection, other autoimmune disease, pregnancy or lactation. TCR beta CDR3 sequences were amplified from RNA transcripts. TCR CDR3 underwent first-round RT-PCR with the HTBI primer set. MiXCR, run by TCRdb on the multiplex PCR reads, gives a single entry per CDR3 protein. Of hundreds of thousands of distinct CDR3 sequences in the sample, approximately 23% are singletons; the top ten hold approximately 49%. Trimming cost V 4 bases and J 0 bases, with 4 bases left between them. The germline gives CDR1 SGHRS, CDR2 YFSETQ. The CDR3 is made up of 12 amino acids. A remark on this clonotype: Its specificity is unknown.

The clonotype originates from a woman in her 70s with Graves' ophthalmopathy. The rearrangement joins TRBV5-1 to TRBJ1-1; D is unclear. Sequencing input: blood. CDR3 sequence reads: CASSGVNTEAFF. CDR3 DNA sequence: TGCGCCAGCAGCGGGGTGAACACTGAAGCTTTCTTT.